This T cell receptor beta chain was identified in a study of T cell repertoires in cytomegalovirus infection (dated by TCRdb to about 2019). Regarding the study in general: Donor HLA type was relevant to the analysis, because carriage of CMV infection together with the matching HLA type was indicated by public TCR beta signatures.

According to the germline V gene, CDR1 reads MGHRA and CDR2 reads YSYEKL. The V and J ends are trimmed by 1 base and 8 bases, leaving 5 bases between them. The cysteine opens and the phenylalanine closes a CDR3 of 12 amino acids. The entry retains the CDR3 DNA only, 36 bases that are in frame from base 1. Sequencing used an Illumina HiSeq 1500. The raw public reads went through TCRdb reprocessing: fastp at Q25, MiXCR clone calling, in-frame beta chains kept. Every distinct CDR3 protein forms one entry, paired with its most common genes and DNA. The sample records under 600,000 distinct CDR3 sequences, more than 15% of which are singletons. The top ten clones comprise more than 20% of the sample. Points the paper makes about the study in general: In both this cohort and an independent approximately 370-donor cohort, the cumulative frequency of public TCR beta family members distinguished carriers of CMV infection plus the relevant HLA type. In the ex vivo response, HLA-C-restricted CMV-specific TCR beta clonotypes were dominant, and in two of eight donors the single most frequent clonotype came from this HLA-C-restricted group.

This clonotype was recorded at least ten times. Its target antigen remains unknown. Base qualities are not at hand, and no much larger clone is one base apart. The rearrangement combines TRBV4-1 with TRBJ1-4; the D gene lacks a confident call. The receptor comes from a human donor in good health (CMV status not recorded). Some clones in this sample may be carry-over from other donors' samples. Source material: CD8+ T cells from PBMCs. CDR3 region: CASSQGREKLFF. The DNA is as follows: TGCGCCAGCAGCCAAGGAAGGGAAAAACTGTTTTTT.